This T cell receptor (beta chain) came from a study of blood T cell repertoires in COVID-19. As originally analysed: How many nucleated cells were present was estimated from reference gene primer amplification. Only in-frame clones appear in the TCRdb table, and some are missing; sequencing was by immunoSEQ multiplex PCR. The V and J calls and clone size were taken over from that table, and D and trimming were inferred from the DNA. The repertoire holds fewer than 350,000 clones, with about nine tenths as singletons. Between the trimmed V and J ends, which lost 7 bases and 0 bases, there was a span of 12 bases. CDR1 is LNHDA and CDR2 is SQIVND in the germline V gene (reference sequence). The CDR3 is made up of 15 amino acids.

The receptor was derived from a man between 25 and 39 years old with COVID-19, enrolled during active disease. The gene calls are TRBV19 and TRBJ2-2; maybe TRBD1 (6 bases). Sequenced material: peripheral blood. The CDR3 is CASTPGTPNTGELFF. CDR3 DNA: TGTGCCAGTACCCCCGGGACACCGAACACCGGGGAGCTGTTTTTT. Combining the CDR3 with reference TRBV19 and TRBJ2-2 gives the whole variable domain DGGITQSPKYLFRKEGQNVTLSCEQNLNHDAMYWYRQDPGQGLRLIYYSQIVNDFQKGDIAEGYSVSREKKESFPLTVTSAQKNPTAFYLCASTPGTPNTGELFFGEGSRLTVL.